This T cell receptor beta chain emerged from a study of blood T cells in healthy people across ages. Study results and limitations: The study could not conclusively compare naive and antigen-experienced cells, given its unsorted PBMCs.

Sample-barcoded 5' priming and a J-beta primer mix drove a second PCR of about 6 to 12 cycles. A template-switch adaptor with 12 random nucleotides tagged each cDNA molecule. One entry per CDR3 protein results from TCRdb running MiXCR on the 5' RACE reads. The sample contains over 1,500,000 distinct CDR3 sequences, about 50% of which appear only once. The V and J ends lost 0 bases and 11 bases respectively, with 31 bases between them. The CDR3 has 19 residues. In germline, CDR1 is MNHEY, CDR2 SMNVEV (reference sequence). As concerns this clonotype: Its antigen is unknown.

Input material: blood. This TCR was sampled from a woman between 35 and 50 years old in good health. J is TRBJ2-5 and V is TRBV27; possibly TRBD2 for D (5 bases). CDR3 sequence reads: CASSLSGLGVLLSYNEQYF. The CDR3 DNA follows: TGTGCCAGCAGTTTATCGGGGTTGGGAGTTCTACTCTCCTACAATGAGCAGTACTTC.